The following is a T cell receptor beta chain sequence with its context. These data are taken from a study of blood T cell repertoires in COVID-19. The protocol was immunoSEQ multiplex PCR, while the TCRdb copy is restricted to in-frame clones and leaves out a portion. Of fewer than 300,000 clones listed, approximately 90% are singletons. The source of this sequence is a woman aged 45 to 65 with COVID-19, enrolled during active disease. The sequenced sample consisted of peripheral blood.

CDR3 coding DNA: TGTGCCAGTGGGACAGGGGGCTTCTATGGCTACACCTTC. As protein: CASGTGGFYGYTF. V and J are TRBV3-1 (or the pseudogene TRBV3-2) and TRBJ1-2; 12 nucleotides line up with TRBD1. Germline lookup yields CDR1 LGHDT and CDR2 YNNKEL (reference sequence). This CDR3 is 13 amino acids long. J gave up 4 bases and V 9 bases, and 3 bases lay outside the gene matches.